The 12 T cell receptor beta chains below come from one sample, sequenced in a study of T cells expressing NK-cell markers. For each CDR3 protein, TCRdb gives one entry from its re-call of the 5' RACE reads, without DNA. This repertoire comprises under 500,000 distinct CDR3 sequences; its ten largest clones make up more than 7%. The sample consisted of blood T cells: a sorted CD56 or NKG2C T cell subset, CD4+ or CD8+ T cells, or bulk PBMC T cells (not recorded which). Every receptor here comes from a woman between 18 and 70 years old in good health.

The CDR3 reads CSARQGGGVAEAFF. This chain links TRBV20-1 with TRBJ1-1; TCRdb's D call, TRBD1, is unchecked because there is no DNA. Germline values: CDR1 DFQATT, CDR2 SNEGSKA (reference sequence). The CDR3 covers 14 residues.

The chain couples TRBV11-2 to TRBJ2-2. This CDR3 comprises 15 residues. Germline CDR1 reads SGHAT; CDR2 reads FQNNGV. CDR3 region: CASSPTGSTTGELFF.

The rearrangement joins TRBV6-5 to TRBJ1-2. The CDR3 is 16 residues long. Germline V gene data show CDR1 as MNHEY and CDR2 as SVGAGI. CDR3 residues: CASSYFRGNTNYGYTF.

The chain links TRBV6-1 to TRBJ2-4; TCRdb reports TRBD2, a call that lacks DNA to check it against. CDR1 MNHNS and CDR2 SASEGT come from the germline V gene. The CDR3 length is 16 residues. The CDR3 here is CASSEVQEGAKNIQYF.

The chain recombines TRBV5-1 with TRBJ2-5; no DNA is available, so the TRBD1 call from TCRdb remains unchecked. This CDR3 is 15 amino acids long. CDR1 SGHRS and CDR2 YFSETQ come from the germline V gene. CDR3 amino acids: CASRPGTGIQETQYF.

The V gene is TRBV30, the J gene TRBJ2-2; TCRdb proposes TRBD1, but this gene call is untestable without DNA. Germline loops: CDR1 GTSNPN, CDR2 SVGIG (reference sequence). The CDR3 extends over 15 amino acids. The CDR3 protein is CAWIRGPGGTGELFF.

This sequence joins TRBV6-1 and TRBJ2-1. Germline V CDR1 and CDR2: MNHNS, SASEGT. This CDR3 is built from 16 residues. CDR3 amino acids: CASTDEWVMSYNEQFF.

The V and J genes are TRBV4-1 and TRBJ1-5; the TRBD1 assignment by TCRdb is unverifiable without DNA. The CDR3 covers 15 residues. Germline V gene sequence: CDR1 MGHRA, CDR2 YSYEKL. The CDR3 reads CASSHEIGGNQPQHF.

The CDR3 region is CSAREIPGPNTEAFF. The chain is built from TRBV20-1 and TRBJ1-1. CDR1 is DFQATT, CDR2 SNEGSKA, per germline (reference sequence). The CDR3 contains 15 residues.

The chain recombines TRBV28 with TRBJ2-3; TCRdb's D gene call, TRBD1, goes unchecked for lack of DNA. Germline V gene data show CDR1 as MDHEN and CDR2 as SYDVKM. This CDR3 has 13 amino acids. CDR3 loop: CASNLGPRFTQYF.

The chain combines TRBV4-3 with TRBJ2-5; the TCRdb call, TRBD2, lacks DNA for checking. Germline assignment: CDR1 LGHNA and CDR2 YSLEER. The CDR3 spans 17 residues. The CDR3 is CASSQDSASTSQETQYF.

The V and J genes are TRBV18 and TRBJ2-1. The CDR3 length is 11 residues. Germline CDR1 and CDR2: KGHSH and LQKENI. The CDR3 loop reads CASSPVTEQFF.